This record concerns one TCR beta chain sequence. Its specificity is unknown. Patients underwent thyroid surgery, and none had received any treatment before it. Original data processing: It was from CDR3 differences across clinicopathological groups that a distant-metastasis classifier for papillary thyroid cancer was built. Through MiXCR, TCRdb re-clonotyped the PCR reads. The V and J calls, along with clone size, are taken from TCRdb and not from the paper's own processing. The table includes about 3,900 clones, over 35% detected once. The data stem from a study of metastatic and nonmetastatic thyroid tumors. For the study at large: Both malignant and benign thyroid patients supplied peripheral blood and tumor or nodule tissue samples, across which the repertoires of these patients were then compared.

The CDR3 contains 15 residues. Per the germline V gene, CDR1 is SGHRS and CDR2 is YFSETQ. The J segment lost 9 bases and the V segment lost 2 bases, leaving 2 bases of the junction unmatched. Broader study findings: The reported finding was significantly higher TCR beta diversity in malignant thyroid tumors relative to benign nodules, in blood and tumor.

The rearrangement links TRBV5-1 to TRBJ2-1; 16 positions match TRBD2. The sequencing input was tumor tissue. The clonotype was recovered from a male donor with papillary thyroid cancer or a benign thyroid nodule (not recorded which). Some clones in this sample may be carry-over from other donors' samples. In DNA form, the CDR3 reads TGCGCCAGCAGCTTCGGGACTAGCGGGAGGGCTGAGCAGTTCTTC. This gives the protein CASSFGTSGRAEQFF.